These T cell receptor beta chains were read from a single sample in a study of blood T cell repertoires in COVID-19. Measured with immunoSEQ multiplex PCR; TCRdb has only the in-frame clones, and not every one. The sample lists under 25,000 clones, about 87% occurring once. Sequenced: peripheral blood. The source is a human donor in a cohort sampled during active COVID-19. Each CDR3 is given with its conserved first and last residue. The D gene is left open where the match is weak. Where a row states a size, it is once, few, many or the class of an expanded clone; other rows omit it.

d_call j_call clone_size v_call cdr3_nt cdr3_aa
TRBD1 TRBJ2-5 - TRBV7-9 TGTGCCAGCAGCTCCAGGACAGGGACAGAGACCCAGTACTTC CASSSRTGTETQYF
- TRBJ2-3 - TRBV28 TGTGCCAGCAGGCGAGGTGGCACAGATACGCAGTATTTT CASRRGGTDTQYF
- TRBJ1-1 - TRBV28 TGTGCCAGCAGTTCGTACAGGGTTATGAACACTGAAGCTTTCTTT CASSSYRVMNTEAFF
TRBD2 TRBJ2-3 - TRBV5-1 TGCGCCAGCAGCTTGGAGGGGACTAGGGGCCCAGATACGCAGTATTTT CASSLEGTRGPDTQYF
- TRBJ1-2 once TRBV9 TGTGCCAGCAGCCCTTTCCCGGGGAACTATGGCTACACCTTC CASSPFPGNYGYTF
TRBD1 TRBJ2-3 once TRBV27 TGTGCCAGCAGTGATCGGGAGGGGGACAGGGGGCGCGTCGGCACAGATACGCAGTATTTT CASSDREGDRGRVGTDTQYF
TRBD1 TRBJ2-3 - TRBV6-2/TRBV6-3 TGTGCCAGCAGTTACTCGTTCGGACAGGCCAACACAGATACGCAGTATTTT CASSYSFGQANTDTQYF
TRBD1 TRBJ2-2 - TRBV9 TGTGCCAGCAGCGGGAACAGGGGATTTAACACCGGGGAGCTGTTTTTT CASSGNRGFNTGELFF
TRBD2 TRBJ2-1 - TRBV19 TGTGCCAGTAGTATATGGGCTAGCGGGAGTCGGGGTGAGCAGTTCTTC CASSIWASGSRGEQFF
TRBD1 TRBJ1-5 - TRBV18 TGTGCCAGCTCACCCGACAGGGTAAATCAGCCCCAGCATTTT CASSPDRVNQPQHF
- TRBJ2-7 - TRBV23-1 TGCGCCAGCAGTTCTGGAGGCCCTTTAGCGGCCTACGAGCAGTACTTC CASSSGGPLAAYEQYF
- TRBJ2-5 - TRBV7-3 TGTGCCAGCAGCCGCAGCGCTCAAGAGACCCAGTACTTC CASSRSAQETQYF
TRBD1 TRBJ1-1 - TRBV28 TGTGCCAGCAGTTCCACAGGGGGCTTGAACACTGAAGCTTTCTTT CASSSTGGLNTEAFF
- TRBJ2-7 few TRBV27 TGTGCCAGCAGTTTAGAAGGGGTGGGGAACTACGAGCAGTACTTC CASSLEGVGNYEQYF
TRBD2 TRBJ2-2 - TRBV5-6 TGTGCCAGCAGCTTGATAGCGGGAGCCGGGGAGCTGTTTTTT CASSLIAGAGELFF
- TRBJ2-7 - TRBV7-2 TGTGCCAGCAGCTCCCCACTACAGGGACCGGCGTCCGACGAGCAGTACTTC CASSSPLQGPASDEQYF
TRBD2 TRBJ2-3 - TRBV13 TGTGCCAGCAGCACACTAGCGGGAGGGACAGATACGCAGTATTTT CASSTLAGGTDTQYF
- TRBJ1-4 few TRBV27 TGTGCCAGCACCTCCAGAGGCGAAAAACTGTTTTTT CASTSRGEKLFF
TRBD2 TRBJ2-3 - TRBV5-1 TGCGCCAGCAGCTATGGCCTAGCGGGGCAAACAGATACGCAGTATTTT CASSYGLAGQTDTQYF
- TRBJ1-5 - TRBV5-6 TGTGCCAGCAGCTTAACATCCGGGCCCCGGGGGCAGCCCCAGCATTTT CASSLTSGPRGQPQHF
- TRBJ1-2 - TRBV6-5 TGTGCCAGCAGTTACAGGCTGGACAGAAACTATGGCTACACCTTC CASSYRLDRNYGYTF
- TRBJ2-1 - TRBV7-3 TGTGCCAGCAGTCGAGGGACATTCAAGCTTAATGAGCAGTTCTTC CASSRGTFKLNEQFF
- TRBJ1-2 - TRBV6-4 TGTGCCAGCAGTGATTGGCGGAACTATGGCTACACCTTC CASSDWRNYGYTF
- TRBJ2-5 - TRBV9 TGTGCCAGCAGCGCCCACTCCGGGAATGAGAAGACCCAGTACTTC CASSAHSGNEKTQYF
- TRBJ2-1 - TRBV5-1 TGCGCCAGCAGCAAGGACAGAAGCTCCTACAATGAGCAGTTCTTC CASSKDRSSYNEQFF
- TRBJ1-5 - TRBV10-3 TGTGCCATCAGTGATCGGGTTGTTCATAGCAATCAGCCCCAGCATTTT CAISDRVVHSNQPQHF
TRBD2 TRBJ2-1 - TRBV2 TGTGCCAGCAATCGGCTAGCGGGAGTGAACAATGAGCAGTTCTTC CASNRLAGVNNEQFF
- TRBJ2-1 - TRBV6-5 TGTGCCAGCAGCCCCGAGGCCACCGATGAGCAGTTCTTC CASSPEATDEQFF
TRBD1 TRBJ2-7 - TRBV27 TGTGCCAGCAGTTCGGGGTATGGACAGGCCCATTACGAGCAGTACTTC CASSSGYGQAHYEQYF
TRBD1 TRBJ2-1 - TRBV9 TGTGCCAGCAGCGAGGGGGCAGGGTTCTACAATGAGCAGTTCTTC CASSEGAGFYNEQFF
- TRBJ2-2 - TRBV29-1 TGCAGCGCGGACTTCACCGGGGAGCTGTTTTTT CSADFTGELFF
- TRBJ2-7 - TRBV28 TGTGCCAGCAGTGTTTCTGGGGGCGCATCCTCCGAGCAGTACTTC CASSVSGGASSEQYF
- TRBJ2-5 - TRBV11-1 TGTGCCAGCAGCACAGCCTTCTCAGCATCGGAGACCCAGTACTTC CASSTAFSASETQYF
TRBD2 TRBJ2-3 - TRBV9 TGTGCCAGCAGCACGCGGACTAGCTCAGATACGCAGTATTTT CASSTRTSSDTQYF
TRBD2 TRBJ2-3 - TRBV7-3 TGTGCCAGCAGCTTATATGGGACTAGCAACACAGATACGCAGTATTTT CASSLYGTSNTDTQYF
TRBD2 TRBJ2-2 - TRBV10-2 TGCGCCAGCAGTGAGTCGGGGAGGGTTCGGATAGGGACCGGGGAGCTGTTTTTT CASSESGRVRIGTGELFF
- TRBJ2-1 once TRBV27 TGTGCCAGCAGTTTGGCAGGCAATGAGCAGTTCTTC CASSLAGNEQFF
- TRBJ1-1 - TRBV27 TGTGCCAGCCAGGGGTGGGACACTGAAGCTTTCTTT CASQGWDTEAFF
- TRBJ1-2 - TRBV28 TGTGCCAGCAGGGTGTCAGGGTATGGCTACACCTTC CASRVSGYGYTF
- TRBJ2-7 once TRBV5-6 TGTGCCAGCAGCTTGTTCGGACAGCCAACCTACGAGCAGTACTTC CASSLFGQPTYEQYF
- TRBJ1-4 - TRBV6-5 TGTGCCAGCATCAGGACAGTCGCGATTGGGGAAAAACTGTTTTTT CASIRTVAIGEKLFF
TRBD1 TRBJ2-1 once TRBV19 TGTGCCAGTAGTATTATACCGGGACAGTCAATTCATGAGCAGTTCTTC CASSIIPGQSIHEQFF
- TRBJ2-2 - TRBV2 TGTGCCAGCAGTGAATCGGGTTCGAACACCGGGGAGCTGTTTTTT CASSESGSNTGELFF
- TRBJ1-5 - TRBV30 TGTGCCGGCGCCACGGGGGGCAATCAGCCCCAGCATTTT CAGATGGNQPQHF
- TRBJ2-7 - TRBV5-1 TGCGCCAGCAACCGGGACACCTCCTACGAGCAGTACTTC CASNRDTSYEQYF
TRBD2 TRBJ2-1 - TRBV7-3 TGTGCCAGCAGTTCCCCCGGGACTAGCGGGAGCCATGAGCAGTTCTTC CASSSPGTSGSHEQFF
- TRBJ2-1 - TRBV5-1 TGCGCCAGCAGCCTAATAAACTATGAGCAGTTCTTC CASSLINYEQFF
TRBD2 TRBJ2-5 - TRBV28 TGTGCCAGCAGTTTCGCCCCGGGACTAGACGTGAAAGAGACCCAGTACTTC CASSFAPGLDVKETQYF
- TRBJ1-1 - TRBV7-3 TGTGCCAGCAGCTTGGGGAGGGCGAACACTGAAGCTTTCTTT CASSLGRANTEAFF
- TRBJ2-3 - TRBV5-1 TGCGCCAGCAGCTCCTTGACACCAACAACGGATACGCAGTATTTT CASSSLTPTTDTQYF
TRBD1 TRBJ2-2 - TRBV29-1 TGCAGCGTTCGTACCGGGACAGGGAACACCGGGGAGCTGTTTTTT CSVRTGTGNTGELFF
TRBD1 TRBJ1-1 - TRBV6-5 TGTGCCAGCACCTCGGACAGGGGGCGCGCGGAAGCTTTCTTT CASTSDRGRAEAFF
- TRBJ1-3 - TRBV6-5 TGTGCCAGCAGTCCAGGGCACAGGGCTGGAAACACCATATATTTT CASSPGHRAGNTIYF
- TRBJ1-1 - TRBV19 TGTGCCAGTACCAGGGGAATAGTTACGAACACTGAAGCTTTCTTT CASTRGIVTNTEAFF
TRBD2 TRBJ2-2 few TRBV19 TGTGCCAGTAGTATTGGGGGGAGGGAGTTTAACACCGGGGAGCTGTTTTTT CASSIGGREFNTGELFF
- TRBJ2-7 - TRBV6-1 TGTGCCAGCAGTGAAGACAGGACTAACTACGAGCAGTACTTC CASSEDRTNYEQYF
- TRBJ1-5 - TRBV19 TGTGCCAGTAGTGAACTAATCAATCAGCCCCAGCATTTT CASSELINQPQHF
TRBD1 TRBJ1-5 - TRBV2 TGTGCCAGCAGTGGAGGGGGCTCTGATCCCTCCGTAAGTGAGCCCCAGCATTTT CASSGGGSDPSVSEPQHF
- TRBJ2-1 - TRBV7-9 TGTGCCAGCACCGGACAGTTATACAGTGAGCAGTTCTTC CASTGQLYSEQFF